The T cell receptor (beta chain) described here comes from a study of cytomegalovirus exposure and HLA in healthy donors. General study results and limits: In vitro experiments confirmed that a few CMV-associated chains were specific for CMV antigens. Most sequenced TCRs were rare (though some public TCRs occurred in many donors).

The CDR3 sequence is 15 residues long. The germline CDR1 and CDR2 sequences are SGHKS and YYEKEE (reference sequence). The V end was cut by 0 bases, the J end by 0 bases, with 9 bases between. This table comes from immunoSEQ multiplex PCR, and its TCRdb copy is limited to in-frame clones, with some not included. Seen here are under 65,000 clones, 85% to 95% observed once, and the top ten hold under 6.5%. In the case of this clone: Its matching antigen is unknown.

The chain employs TRBV5-5 and TRBJ1-1; no clear D gene. The specimen sequenced was PBMCs. The source is a young woman in good health and CMV-seropositive. The CDR3, as DNA: TGTGCCAGCAGCTTGGTACCCAGATTGAACACTGAAGCTTTCTTT. It yields the protein CASSLVPRLNTEAFF.